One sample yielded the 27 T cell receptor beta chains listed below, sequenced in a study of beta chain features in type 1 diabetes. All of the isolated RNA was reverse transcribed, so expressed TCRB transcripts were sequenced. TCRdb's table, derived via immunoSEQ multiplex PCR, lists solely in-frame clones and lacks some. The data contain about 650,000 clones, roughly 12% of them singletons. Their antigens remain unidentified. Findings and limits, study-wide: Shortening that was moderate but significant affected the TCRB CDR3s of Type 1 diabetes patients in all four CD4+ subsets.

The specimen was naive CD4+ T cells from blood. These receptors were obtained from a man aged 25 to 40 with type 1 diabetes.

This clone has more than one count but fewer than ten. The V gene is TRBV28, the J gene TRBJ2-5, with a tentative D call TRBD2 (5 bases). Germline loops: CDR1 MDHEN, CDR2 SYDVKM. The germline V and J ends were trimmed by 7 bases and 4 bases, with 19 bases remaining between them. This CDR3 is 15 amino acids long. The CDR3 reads CASTPGPGEGETQYF. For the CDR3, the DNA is TGTGCCAGCACCCCAGGCCCAGGAGAGGGAGAGACCCAGTACTTC.

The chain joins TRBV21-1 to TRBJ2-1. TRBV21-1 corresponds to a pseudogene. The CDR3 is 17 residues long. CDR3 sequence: CASSLPPPGGGYNEQFF. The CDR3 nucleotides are TGTGCCAGCAGCCTACCCCCACCAGGGGGGGGCTACAATGAGCAGTTCTTC.

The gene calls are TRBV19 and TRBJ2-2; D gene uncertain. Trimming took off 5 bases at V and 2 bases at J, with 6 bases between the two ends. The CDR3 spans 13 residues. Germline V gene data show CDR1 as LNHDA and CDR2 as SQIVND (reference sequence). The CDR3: CASSWVNTGELFF. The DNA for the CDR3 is TGTGCCAGTAGTTGGGTAAACACCGGGGAGCTGTTTTTT. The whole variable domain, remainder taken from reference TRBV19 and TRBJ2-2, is DGGITQSPKYLFRKEGQNVTLSCEQNLNHDAMYWYRQDPGQGLRLIYYSQIVNDFQKGDIAEGYSVSREKKESFPLTVTSAQKNPTAFYLCASSWVNTGELFFGEGSRLTVL.

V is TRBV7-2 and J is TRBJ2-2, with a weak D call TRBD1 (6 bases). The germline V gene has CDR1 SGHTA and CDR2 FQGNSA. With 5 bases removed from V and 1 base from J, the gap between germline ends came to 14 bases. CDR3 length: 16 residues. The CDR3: CASSPRPTGNTGELFF. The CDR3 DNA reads TGTGCCAGCAGCCCCCGCCCGACAGGGAACACCGGGGAGCTGTTTTTT.

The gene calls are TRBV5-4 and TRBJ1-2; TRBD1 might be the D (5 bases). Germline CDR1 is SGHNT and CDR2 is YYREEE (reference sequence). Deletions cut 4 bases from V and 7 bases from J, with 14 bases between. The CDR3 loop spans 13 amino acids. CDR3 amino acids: CASSRDGFVGYTF. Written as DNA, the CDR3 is TGTGCCAGCAGCCGGGACGGCTTCGTTGGCTACACCTTC.

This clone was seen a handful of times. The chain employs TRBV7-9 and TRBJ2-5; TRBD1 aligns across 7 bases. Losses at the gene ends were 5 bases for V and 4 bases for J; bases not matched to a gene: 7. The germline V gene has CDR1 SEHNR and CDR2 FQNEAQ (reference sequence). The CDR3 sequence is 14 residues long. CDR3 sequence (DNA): TGTGCCAGCAGCACTATGACAGGGTCAGAGACCCAGTACTTC. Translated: CASSTMTGSETQYF.

The CDR3 sequence: CASSLSSMNTEAFF. The CDR3 DNA follows: TGTGCCAGCAGCCTCAGCTCGATGAACACTGAAGCTTTCTTT. This chain uses TRBV7-3 with TRBJ1-1; D remains ambiguous. This CDR3 has 14 amino acids. Germline assignment: CDR1 SGHTA and CDR2 FQGTGA. V lost 5 bases and J lost 0, with 10 bases in between.

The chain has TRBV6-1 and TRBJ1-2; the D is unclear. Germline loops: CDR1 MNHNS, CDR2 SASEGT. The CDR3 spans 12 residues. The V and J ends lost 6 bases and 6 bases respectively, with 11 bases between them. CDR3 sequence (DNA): TGTGCCAGCAGGCTGTGGAGGGATGGCTACACCTTC. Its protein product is CASRLWRDGYTF.

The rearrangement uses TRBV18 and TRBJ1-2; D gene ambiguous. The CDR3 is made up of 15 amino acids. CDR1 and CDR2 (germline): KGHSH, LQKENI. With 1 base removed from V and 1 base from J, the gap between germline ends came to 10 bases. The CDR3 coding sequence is TGTGCCAGCTCACCACTTAAGGAGAATAACTATGGCTACACCTTC. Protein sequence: CASSPLKENNYGYTF.

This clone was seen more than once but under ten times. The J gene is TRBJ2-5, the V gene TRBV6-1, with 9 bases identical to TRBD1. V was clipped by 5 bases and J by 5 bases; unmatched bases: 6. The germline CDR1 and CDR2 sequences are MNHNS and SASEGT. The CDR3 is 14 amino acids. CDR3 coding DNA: TGTGCCAGCAGTTGGGACAGGGAGACGGAGACCCAGTACTTC. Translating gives CASSWDRETETQYF.

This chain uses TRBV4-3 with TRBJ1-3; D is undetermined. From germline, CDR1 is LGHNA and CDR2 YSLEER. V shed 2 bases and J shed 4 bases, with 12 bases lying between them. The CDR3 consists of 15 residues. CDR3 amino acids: CASSQSRDYGNTIYF. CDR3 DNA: TGCGCCAGCAGCCAATCTAGGGATTACGGAAACACCATATATTTT.

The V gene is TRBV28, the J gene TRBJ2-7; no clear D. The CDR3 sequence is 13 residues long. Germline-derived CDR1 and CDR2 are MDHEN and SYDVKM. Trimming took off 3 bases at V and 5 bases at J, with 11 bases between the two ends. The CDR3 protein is CASSFRGGHEQYF. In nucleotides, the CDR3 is TGTGCCAGCAGTTTCCGCGGCGGCCACGAGCAGTACTTC.

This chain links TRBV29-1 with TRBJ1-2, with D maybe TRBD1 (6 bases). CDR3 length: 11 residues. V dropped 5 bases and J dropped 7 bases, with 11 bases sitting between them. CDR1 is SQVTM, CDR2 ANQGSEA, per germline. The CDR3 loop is CSVSRGGGYTF. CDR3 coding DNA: TGCAGCGTTTCCAGGGGAGGTGGCTACACCTTC.

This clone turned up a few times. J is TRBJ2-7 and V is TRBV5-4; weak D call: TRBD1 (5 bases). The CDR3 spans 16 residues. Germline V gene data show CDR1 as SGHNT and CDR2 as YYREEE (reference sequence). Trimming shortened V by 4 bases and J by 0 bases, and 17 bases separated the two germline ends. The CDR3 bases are TGTGCCAGCAGCCCTAACCCTGACAGAAGCTCCTACGAGCAGTACTTC. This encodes CASSPNPDRSSYEQYF.

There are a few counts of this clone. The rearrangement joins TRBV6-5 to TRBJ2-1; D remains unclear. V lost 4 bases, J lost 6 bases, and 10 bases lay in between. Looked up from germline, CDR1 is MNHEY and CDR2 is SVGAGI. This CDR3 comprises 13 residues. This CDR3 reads CASSSPLGNEQFF. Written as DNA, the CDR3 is TGTGCCAGCAGTTCGCCCCTAGGCAATGAGCAGTTCTTC.

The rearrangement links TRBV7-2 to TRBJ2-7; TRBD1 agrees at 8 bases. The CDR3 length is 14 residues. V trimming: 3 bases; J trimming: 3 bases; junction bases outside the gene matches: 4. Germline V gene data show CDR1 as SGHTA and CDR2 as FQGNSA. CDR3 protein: CASSLTGDLYEQYF. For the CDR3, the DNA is TGTGCCAGCAGCTTGACAGGGGATCTCTACGAGCAGTACTTC. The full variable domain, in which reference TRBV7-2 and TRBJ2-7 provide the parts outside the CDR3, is GAGVSQSPSNKVTEKGKDVELRCDPISGHTALYWYRQSLGQGLEFLIYFQGNSAPDKSGLPSDRFSAERTGGSVSTLTIQRTQQEDSAVYLCASSLTGDLYEQYFGPGTRLTVT.

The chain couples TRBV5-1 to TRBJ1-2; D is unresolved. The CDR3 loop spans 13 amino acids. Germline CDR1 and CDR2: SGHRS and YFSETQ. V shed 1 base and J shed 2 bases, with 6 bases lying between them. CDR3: CASSLRINYGYTF. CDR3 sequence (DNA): TGCGCCAGCAGCTTGCGAATCAACTATGGCTACACCTTC.

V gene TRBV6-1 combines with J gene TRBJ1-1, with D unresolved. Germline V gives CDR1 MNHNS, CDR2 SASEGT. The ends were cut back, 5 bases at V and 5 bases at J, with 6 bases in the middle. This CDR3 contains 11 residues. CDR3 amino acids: CASSYLTEAFF. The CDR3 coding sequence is TGTGCCAGCAGTTACCTGACTGAAGCTTTCTTT.

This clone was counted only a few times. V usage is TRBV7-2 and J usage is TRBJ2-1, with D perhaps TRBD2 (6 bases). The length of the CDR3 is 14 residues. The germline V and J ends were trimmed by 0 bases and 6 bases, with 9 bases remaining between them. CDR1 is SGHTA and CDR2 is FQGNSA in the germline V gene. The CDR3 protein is CASSLALAANEQFF. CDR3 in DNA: TGTGCCAGCAGCTTAGCACTAGCTGCCAATGAGCAGTTCTTC.

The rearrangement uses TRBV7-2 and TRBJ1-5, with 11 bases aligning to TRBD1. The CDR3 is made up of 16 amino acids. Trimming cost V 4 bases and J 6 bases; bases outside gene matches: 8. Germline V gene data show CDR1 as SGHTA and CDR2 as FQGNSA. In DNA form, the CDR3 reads TGTGCCAGCAGCTCGGCGGGGACAGGGGGTGGTCAGCCCCAGCATTTT. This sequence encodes CASSSAGTGGGQPQHF. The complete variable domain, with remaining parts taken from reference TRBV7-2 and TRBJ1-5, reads GAGVSQSPSNKVTEKGKDVELRCDPISGHTALYWYRQSLGQGLEFLIYFQGNSAPDKSGLPSDRFSAERTGGSVSTLTIQRTQQEDSAVYLCASSSAGTGGGQPQHFGDGTRLSIL.

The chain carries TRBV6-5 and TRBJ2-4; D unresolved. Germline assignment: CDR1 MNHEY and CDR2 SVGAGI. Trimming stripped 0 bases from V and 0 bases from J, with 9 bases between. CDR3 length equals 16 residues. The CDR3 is CASSYSPQVAKNIQYF. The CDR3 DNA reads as TGTGCCAGCAGTTACTCCCCGCAGGTAGCCAAAAACATTCAGTACTTC.

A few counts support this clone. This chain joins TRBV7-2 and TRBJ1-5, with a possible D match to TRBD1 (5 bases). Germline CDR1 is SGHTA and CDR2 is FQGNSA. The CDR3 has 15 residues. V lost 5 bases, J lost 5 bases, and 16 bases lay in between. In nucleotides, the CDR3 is TGTGCCAGCAGCCCGGGGGGGAGGCGCGATCAGCCCCAGCATTTT. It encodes CASSPGGRRDQPQHF.

The CDR3 region has the DNA TGTGCCAGCAGCTCAGCGGCACTAGCGGGGGGCGCAGATACGCAGTATTTT. Amino acids: CASSSAALAGGADTQYF. The V gene is TRBV7-3, the J gene TRBJ2-3, with 12 bases aligning to TRBD2. The CDR3 loop spans 17 amino acids. V shed 4 bases and J 4 bases; nucleotides not matched to a gene: 9. Germline CDR1 reads SGHTA; CDR2 reads FQGTGA. Supplemented by reference TRBV7-3 and TRBJ2-3, the full variable domain reads GAGVSQTPSNKVTEKGKYVELRCDPISGHTALYWYRQSLGQGPEFLIYFQGTGAADDSGLPNDRFFAVRPEGSVSTLKIQRTERGDSAVYLCASSSAALAGGADTQYFGPGTRLTVL.

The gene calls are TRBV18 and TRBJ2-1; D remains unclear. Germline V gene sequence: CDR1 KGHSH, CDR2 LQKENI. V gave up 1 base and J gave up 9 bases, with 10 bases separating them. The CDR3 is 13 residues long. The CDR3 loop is CASSPRVGFEQFF. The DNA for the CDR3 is TGTGCCAGCTCACCACGGGTGGGGTTTGAGCAGTTCTTC.

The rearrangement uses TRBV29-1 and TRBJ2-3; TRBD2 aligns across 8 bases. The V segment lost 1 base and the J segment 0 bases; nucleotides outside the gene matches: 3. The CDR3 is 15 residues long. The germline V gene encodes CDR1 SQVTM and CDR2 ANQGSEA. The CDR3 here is CSVEGSSGSTDTQYF. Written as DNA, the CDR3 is TGCAGCGTTGAAGGGTCTAGCGGGAGCACAGATACGCAGTATTTT.

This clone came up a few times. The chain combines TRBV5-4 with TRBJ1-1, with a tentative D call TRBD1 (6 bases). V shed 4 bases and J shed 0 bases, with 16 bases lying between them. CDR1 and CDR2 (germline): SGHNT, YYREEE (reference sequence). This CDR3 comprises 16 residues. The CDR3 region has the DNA TGTGCCAGCAGCATCGGGCCTCAGGGGTTGAACACTGAAGCTTTCTTT. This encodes CASSIGPQGLNTEAFF.

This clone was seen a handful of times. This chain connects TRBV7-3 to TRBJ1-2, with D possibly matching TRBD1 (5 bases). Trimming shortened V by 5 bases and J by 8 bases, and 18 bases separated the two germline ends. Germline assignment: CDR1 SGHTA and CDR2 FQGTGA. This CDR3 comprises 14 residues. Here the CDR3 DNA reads TGTGCCAGCAGCCCTGCCCGGGCAGGGAAAGGCTACACCTTC. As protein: CASSPARAGKGYTF.